Included here is one T cell receptor (beta chain) sequence, with context. These data belong to a study of blood T cell repertoires in COVID-19. About the study: The cDNA or gDNA used as material had been derived from T cells, B-cell-depleted T cells, or PBMCs.

The J segment lost 0 bases and the V segment lost 9 bases, leaving 8 bases of the junction unmatched. The CDR3 runs to 15 residues. Germline V CDR1 and CDR2: KGHSH, LQKENI. Per the original data handling: For nucleated cells, counts were estimated from reference gene primer amplification. Some clones are missing from TCRdb's copy, which holds only in-frame ones; the method was immunoSEQ multiplex PCR. That table furnishes V, J and clone size, whereas the DNA furnished D and trimming. The sample includes roughly 130,000 clones, roughly 80% seen only once; the top ten take approximately 15%. Sequencing was performed on peripheral blood. The chain carries TRBV18 and TRBJ1-5; 7 bases are shared with TRBD1. This TCR was sampled from a man aged 50 to 59 with acute or convalescent COVID-19. The CDR3 DNA reads TGTGCCAGTTCAGAACAGGGGTATAGCAATCAGCCCCAGCATTTT. The encoded protein is CASSEQGYSNQPQHF.